The 9 T cell receptor beta chains below come from one sample, sequenced in a study of cytomegalovirus exposure and HLA in healthy donors. The PCR was carried out with 60 Vbeta primers and 13 Jbeta primers. The method was immunoSEQ multiplex PCR; TCRdb's version includes in-frame clones alone and lacks a portion of them. The table has 200,000 to 250,000 clones, roughly 83% seen once; the top ten hold 1.2% to 1.5%. Specimen: PBMCs. The origin of the receptors is a girl between 10 and 17 years old in good health and CMV-seronegative.

This clone has a single count. This rearrangement joins TRBV5-1 to TRBJ2-5; 12 nucleotides agree with TRBD2. CDR3 length equals 16 residues. Germline trimming cut 4 bases from V and 1 base from J; bases unmatched to any gene: 5. Per the germline V gene, CDR1 is SGHRS and CDR2 is YFSETQ. DNA of the CDR3: TGCGCCAGCAGCCCACGGACTAGCGGGGTCCAAGAGACCCAGTACTTC. Its translation: CASSPRTSGVQETQYF.

CDR3 sequence reads: CASSKDRGYNQPQHF. CDR3 coding DNA: TGTGCCAGCAGTAAAGACAGGGGATACAATCAGCCCCAGCATTTT. This chain uses TRBV6-5 with TRBJ1-5, with 8 bases identical to TRBD1. This CDR3 spans 15 amino acids. Unmatched junction bases numbered 6, after V lost 5 bases and J lost 3 bases. CDR1 is MNHEY, CDR2 SVGAGI, per germline.

The chain couples TRBV5-1 to TRBJ2-1; D perhaps matches TRBD2 (6 bases). CDR1 is SGHRS, CDR2 YFSETQ, per germline. Trimming took 5 bases from V and 7 from J, leaving 13 bases between them. The CDR3 consists of 13 residues. CDR3 residues: CASRELARNEQFF. CDR3 in DNA: TGCGCCAGCAGGGAACTAGCCAGGAATGAGCAGTTCTTC.

This chain uses TRBV7-9 with TRBJ2-2; D not certain. Germline loops: CDR1 SEHNR, CDR2 FQNEAQ (reference sequence). V was cut by 2 bases and J by 6 bases, with 4 bases left in between. The CDR3 has 12 amino acids. The CDR3 spells CASSLTPGELFF. The CDR3 bases are TGTGCCAGCAGCTTAACTCCCGGGGAGCTGTTTTTT.

The genes are TRBV30 and TRBJ1-6; D possibly corresponds to TRBD1 (5 bases). CDR1 GTSNPN and CDR2 SVGIG come from the germline V gene (reference sequence). This CDR3 region has 14 residues. Deletions cut 0 bases from V and 10 bases from J, with 13 bases between. CDR3 amino acids: CAWSVAGLGSPLHF. CDR3 nucleotide sequence: TGTGCCTGGAGTGTAGCAGGGCTTGGCTCACCCCTCCACTTT.

This chain links TRBV7-9 with TRBJ2-5; TRBD1 matches at 7 bases. The CDR3 contains 14 residues. The V segment lost 5 bases and the J segment 2 bases; nucleotides outside the gene matches: 5. The germline V gene has CDR1 SEHNR and CDR2 FQNEAQ (reference sequence). This CDR3 reads CASSPRDRQETQYF. In DNA, the CDR3 is TGTGCCAGCAGCCCAAGGGACAGACAAGAGACCCAGTACTTC. Filled out from reference TRBV7-9 and TRBJ2-5, the complete variable domain reads DTGVSQNPRHKITKRGQNVTFRCDPISEHNRLYWYRQTLGQGPEFLTYFQNEAQLEKSRLLSDRFSAERPKGSFSTLEIQRTEQGDSAMYLCASSPRDRQETQYFGPGTRLLVL.

The rearrangement links TRBV5-6 to TRBJ2-5; D uncertain. V gave up 1 base and J gave up 7 bases, with 14 bases separating them. This CDR3 has 14 residues. CDR1 and CDR2 from the germline V gene are SGHDT and YYEEEE. The CDR3 spells CASSLYSQIGTQYF. CDR3 coding DNA: TGTGCCAGCAGCTTGTACAGCCAAATTGGGACCCAGTACTTC.

This sequence joins TRBV28 and TRBJ1-6; 8 bases are a match to TRBD1. The CDR3 has 14 amino acids. V lost 6 bases to trimming and J lost 9 bases; unmatched junction nucleotides: 7. Looked up from germline, CDR1 is MDHEN and CDR2 is SYDVKM. Here the CDR3 reads CASSADRGFSPLHF. DNA of the CDR3: TGTGCCAGCAGCGCCGACAGGGGATTTTCACCCCTCCACTTT.

CDR3 nucleotides: TGTGCCAGCAGTTACGGGGCAGGGAGGAGGAACACTGAAGCTTTCTTT. Translated: CASSYGAGRRNTEAFF. The chain joins TRBV6-5 to TRBJ1-1; tentatively, D is TRBD1 (5 bases). Germline V gives CDR1 MNHEY, CDR2 SVGAGI. This CDR3 is built from 16 residues. V shed 2 bases and J shed 1 base, with 14 bases lying between them.